These T cell receptor beta chains were read from a single sample in a study of T cell repertoires in cytomegalovirus infection. Antigens of these TCRs are unknown. TCRdb re-called the reads through MiXCR, storing one row per CDR3 protein. This sample has approximately 990,000 distinct CDR3 sequences, with roughly a third found just once. Specimen: cultured CD8+ T cells from PBMCs, collected from culture after CMV antigen stimulation. These receptor sequences come from a human donor in good health (CMV status not recorded). Some clones in this sample may be carry-over from other donors' samples. Both conserved end residues are part of each CDR3. A D gene is named only where the DNA matches it firmly. Clone size is stated in some rows and not others, as once, few, many or a class when expanded.

>TRBV6-6|NA|TRBJ1-2|few
CASSDGTLWYGYTF
TGTGCCAGCAGTGACGGGACCCTATGGTATGGCTACACCTTC
>TRBV12-3/TRBV12-4|TRBD1|TRBJ2-3|many
CASSFSPGQGGYSTDTQYF
TGTGCCAGCAGTTTCTCCCCGGGACAGGGGGGATATAGCACAGATACGCAGTATTTT
>TRBV13|TRBD2|TRBJ2-1|NA
CASSPTSGGLEQFF
TGTGCCAGCAGCCCGACTAGCGGGGGGCTTGAGCAGTTCTTC
>TRBV4-1|NA|TRBJ2-2|NA
CASSPRDSYTGELFF
TGCGCCAGCAGCCCCCGGGACTCTTACACCGGGGAGCTGTTTTTT
>TRBV10-3|NA|TRBJ1-1|NA
CAISEEDTEAFF
TGTGCCATCAGTGAGGAGGACACTGAAGCTTTCTTT
>TRBV2|NA|TRBJ2-1|few
CASSGGLNYNEQFF
TGTGCCAGCAGTGGGGGACTGAACTACAATGAGCAGTTCTTC
>TRBV7-2|TRBD2|TRBJ2-1|many
CASSLSGEFNEQFF
TGTGCCAGCAGCTTAAGCGGGGAGTTCAATGAGCAGTTCTTC
>TRBV12-3/TRBV12-4|TRBD1|TRBJ1-5|NA
CASSSWDRFEPQHF
TGTGCCAGCAGTTCGTGGGACAGGTTCGAGCCCCAGCATTTT
>TRBV5-6|TRBD2|TRBJ2-1|few
CASSRGTSYNEQFF
TGTGCCAGCAGCCGGGGGACTAGCTACAATGAGCAGTTCTTC
>TRBV6-1|NA|TRBJ2-2|few
CASSEWYRANTGELFF
TGTGCCAGCAGTGAATGGTACAGGGCGAACACCGGGGAGCTGTTTTTT
>TRBV7-9|TRBD2|TRBJ2-5|NA
CASSPPGGLFGTQYF
TGTGCCAGCAGTCCGCCGGGGGGGCTATTTGGGACCCAGTACTTC
>TRBV4-1|NA|TRBJ2-7|NA
CASSHTTGEGYEQYF
TGCGCCAGCAGCCATACCACAGGGGAGGGCTACGAGCAGTACTTC
>TRBV19|NA|TRBJ1-5|NA
CASSGGGYQPQHF
TGTGCCAGTAGTGGGGGGGGCTACCAGCCCCAGCATTTT
>TRBV28|NA|TRBJ1-1|NA
CASKLTWGDTEAFF
TGTGCCAGCAAGCTGACTTGGGGGGACACTGAAGCTTTCTTT
>TRBV27|NA|TRBJ1-2|few
CASSFQVPSDYGYTF
TGTGCCAGCAGTTTCCAGGTCCCGAGTGACTATGGCTACACCTTC
>TRBV7-3|TRBD1|TRBJ2-1|few
CASSFPPGGNNEQFF
TGTGCCAGCAGCTTTCCTCCAGGGGGAAACAATGAGCAGTTCTTC
>TRBV6-6|TRBD1|TRBJ2-7|few
CASSPWTGLGEQYF
TGTGCCAGCAGTCCCTGGACAGGGCTTGGAGAGCAGTACTTC
>TRBV4-3|NA|TRBJ1-2|NA
CASSQDLDLLYGYTF
TGCGCCAGCAGCCAAGATTTAGACCTACTCTATGGCTACACCTTC
>TRBV27|TRBD1|TRBJ2-1|few
CASSFDRGSYNEQFF
TGTGCCAGCAGTTTCGACAGGGGCTCCTACAATGAGCAGTTCTTC
>TRBV12-3/TRBV12-4|NA|TRBJ1-2|NA
CASSTETGPYGYTF
TGTGCCAGCAGTACGGAGACAGGACCTTATGGCTACACCTTC
>TRBV7-9|NA|TRBJ2-5|few
CASSLDAQETQYF
TGTGCCAGCAGCCTGGACGCACAAGAGACCCAGTACTTC
>TRBV7-9|TRBD1|TRBJ2-7|NA
CASSSGTATRHEQYF
TGTGCCAGCAGCTCGGGGACAGCGACCCGGCACGAGCAGTACTTC
>TRBV7-2|NA|TRBJ1-4|NA
CASSLGREWWEKLFF
TGTGCCAGCAGCTTAGGAAGGGAATGGTGGGAAAAACTGTTTTTT
>TRBV24-1|NA|TRBJ1-4|NA
CATSDLPNAFIRPVEREKLFF
TGTGCCACCAGTGATTTGCCGAATGCCTTCATTAGACCAGTGGAACGGGAAAAACTGTTTTTT
>TRBV7-7|NA|TRBJ2-5|many
CASSSRPVGETQYF
TGTGCTAGCAGCTCTCGCCCAGTCGGAGAGACCCAGTACTTC
>TRBV4-1|NA|TRBJ1-6|once
CASSQRAYSPLHF
TGCGCCAGCAGCCAGCGGGCCTATTCACCCCTCCACTTT
>TRBV14|TRBD2|TRBJ2-1|few
CASSPPSGFGQFF
TGTGCCAGCAGCCCTCCTAGCGGGTTTGGGCAGTTCTTC
>TRBV12-3/TRBV12-4|TRBD1|TRBJ1-2|NA
CASRTGGDGYTF
TGTGCCAGCAGGACAGGGGGCGATGGCTACACCTTC
>TRBV6-5|NA|TRBJ2-1|NA
CASSYSSNNEQFF
TGTGCCAGCAGTTATTCCAGTAACAATGAGCAGTTCTTC
>TRBV12-5|NA|TRBJ2-3|NA
CASVTPPALDTQYF
TGTGCTAGTGTCACTCCCCCCGCCCTGGATACGCAGTATTTT
>TRBV27|NA|TRBJ1-2|NA
CASSPPQGYYGYTF
TGTGCCAGCAGTCCCCCCCAGGGATACTATGGCTACACCTTC
>TRBV6-5|NA|TRBJ1-1|NA
CASSWASQAFF
TGTGCCAGCAGTTGGGCCTCCCAAGCTTTCTTT
>TRBV7-9|NA|TRBJ1-1|few
CASSLGRGRDTEAFF
TGTGCCAGCAGCTTAGGTCGGGGGAGGGACACTGAAGCTTTCTTT
>TRBV19|NA|TRBJ1-1|few
CASSIYGRNTEAFF
TGTGCCAGTAGTATATATGGGCGGAACACTGAAGCTTTCTTT
>TRBV7-2|NA|TRBJ1-4|many
CASSLGYRGNEKLFF
TGTGCCAGCAGCTTAGGGTATAGGGGGAATGAAAAACTGTTTTTT
>TRBV4-1|TRBD1|TRBJ1-2|few
CASSQTTGVDGYTF
TGCGCCAGCAGCCAAACAACAGGGGTGGATGGCTACACCTTC
>TRBV4-2|TRBD2|TRBJ2-6|NA
CASNPGDYASGANVLTF
TGTGCCAGCAACCCTGGGGACTATGCTTCTGGGGCCAACGTCCTGACTTTC
>TRBV13|NA|TRBJ1-1|few
CASSFGLQSTEAFF
TGTGCCAGCAGCTTTGGACTACAGTCCACTGAAGCTTTCTTT
>TRBV20-1|NA|TRBJ1-5|few
CSAREVNQAHGGFPSRHQPQHF
TGCAGTGCTAGAGAGGTGAACCAGGCGCACGGAGGATTTCCGTCACGACATCAGCCCCAGCATTTT
>TRBV2|NA|TRBJ2-5|NA
CASKAGEETQYF
TGTGCCAGCAAGGCAGGGGAAGAGACCCAGTACTTC
>TRBV6-1|NA|TRBJ1-4|NA
CASSDPITATNEKLFF
TGTGCCAGCAGTGATCCCATCACAGCAACTAATGAAAAACTGTTTTTT
>TRBV10-3|NA|TRBJ2-1|few
CAISESGEDEQFF
TGTGCCATCAGTGAGTCAGGGGAGGATGAGCAGTTCTTC
>TRBV19|NA|TRBJ2-4|NA
CASSFREENIQYF
TGTGCCAGTAGTTTCCGCGAAGAAAACATTCAGTACTTC
>TRBV7-9|NA|TRBJ2-3|NA
CASSREVASDTQYF
TGTGCCAGCAGCCGCGAGGTTGCTTCAGATACGCAGTATTTT
>TRBV29-1|TRBD1|TRBJ1-2|NA
CSVGPLRDRPLSYTF
TGCAGCGTTGGCCCTTTAAGGGACAGGCCTCTCAGCTACACCTTC
>TRBV5-6|TRBD1|TRBJ1-1|many
CASSAGTGITEAFF
TGTGCCAGCAGCGCGGGGACAGGGATCACTGAAGCTTTCTTT
>TRBV7-6|NA|TRBJ2-1|many
CASSLTRGIHNEQFF
TGTGCCAGCAGCTTAACCAGGGGAATCCACAATGAGCAGTTCTTC
>TRBV5-4|NA|TRBJ1-2|once
CASRGTAYYGYTF
TGTGCCAGCAGAGGGACGGCCTACTATGGCTACACCTTC
>TRBV7-9|TRBD1|TRBJ1-4|many
CASSLMGQSEKLFF
TGTGCCAGCAGCTTAATGGGACAGAGCGAAAAACTGTTTTTT